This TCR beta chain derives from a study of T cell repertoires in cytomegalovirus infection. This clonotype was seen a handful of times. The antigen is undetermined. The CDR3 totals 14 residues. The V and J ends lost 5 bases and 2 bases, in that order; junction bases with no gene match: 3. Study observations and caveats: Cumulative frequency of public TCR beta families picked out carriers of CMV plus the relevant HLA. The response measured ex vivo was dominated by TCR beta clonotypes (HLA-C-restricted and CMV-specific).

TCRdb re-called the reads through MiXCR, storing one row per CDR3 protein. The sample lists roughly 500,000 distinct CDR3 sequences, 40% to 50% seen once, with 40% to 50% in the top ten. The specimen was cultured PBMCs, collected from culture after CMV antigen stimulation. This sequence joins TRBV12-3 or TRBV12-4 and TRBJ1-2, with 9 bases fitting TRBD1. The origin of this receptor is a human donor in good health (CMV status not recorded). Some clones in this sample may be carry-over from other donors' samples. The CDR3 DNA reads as TGTGCCAGCAGTAACAGGGGGCGCAACTATGGCTACACCTTC. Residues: CASSNRGRNYGYTF.